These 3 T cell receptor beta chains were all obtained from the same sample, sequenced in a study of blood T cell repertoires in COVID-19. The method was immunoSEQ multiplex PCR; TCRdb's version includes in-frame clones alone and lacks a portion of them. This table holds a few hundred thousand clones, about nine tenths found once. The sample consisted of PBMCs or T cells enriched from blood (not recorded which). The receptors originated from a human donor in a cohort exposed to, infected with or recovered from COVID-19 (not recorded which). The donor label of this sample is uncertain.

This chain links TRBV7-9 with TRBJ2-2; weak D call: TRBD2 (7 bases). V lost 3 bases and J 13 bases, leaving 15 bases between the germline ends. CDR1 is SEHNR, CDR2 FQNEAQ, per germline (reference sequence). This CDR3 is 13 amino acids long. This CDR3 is CASSLVGGGLLFF. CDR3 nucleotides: TGTGCCAGCAGCTTGGTGGGCGGGGGCCTGCTGTTTTTT.

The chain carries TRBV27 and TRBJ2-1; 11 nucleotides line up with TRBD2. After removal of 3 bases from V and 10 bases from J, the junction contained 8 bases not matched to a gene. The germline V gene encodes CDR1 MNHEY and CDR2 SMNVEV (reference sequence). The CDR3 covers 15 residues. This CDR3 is CASSLGLAGGREQFF. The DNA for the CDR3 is TGTGCCAGCAGTTTGGGGCTAGCGGGGGGTCGGGAGCAGTTCTTC.

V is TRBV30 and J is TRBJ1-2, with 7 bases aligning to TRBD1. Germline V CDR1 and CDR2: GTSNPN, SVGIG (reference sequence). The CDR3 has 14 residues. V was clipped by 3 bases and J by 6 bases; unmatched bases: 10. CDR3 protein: CAWSTFDREDGYTF. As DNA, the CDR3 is TGTGCCTGGAGCACTTTCGACAGGGAGGATGGCTACACCTTC.